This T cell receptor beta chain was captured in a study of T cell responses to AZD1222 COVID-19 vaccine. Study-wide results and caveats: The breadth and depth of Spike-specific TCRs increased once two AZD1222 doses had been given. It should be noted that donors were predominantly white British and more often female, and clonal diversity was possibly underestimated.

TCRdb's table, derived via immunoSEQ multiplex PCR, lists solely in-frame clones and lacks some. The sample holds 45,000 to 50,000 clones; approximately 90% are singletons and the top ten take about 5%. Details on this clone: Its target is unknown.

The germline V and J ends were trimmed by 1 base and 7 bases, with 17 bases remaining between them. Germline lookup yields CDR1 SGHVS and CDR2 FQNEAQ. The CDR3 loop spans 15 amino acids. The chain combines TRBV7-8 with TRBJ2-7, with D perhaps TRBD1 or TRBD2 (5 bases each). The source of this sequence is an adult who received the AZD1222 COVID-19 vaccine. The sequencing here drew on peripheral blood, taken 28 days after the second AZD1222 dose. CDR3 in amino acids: CASSLGAGPREEQYF. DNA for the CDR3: TGTGCCAGCAGCTTAGGAGCCGGACCCAGGGAGGAGCAGTACTTC.